Sequencing of this TCR beta chain was carried out in a study of somatic mutations in cytotoxic T cells in rheumatoid arthritis. Study summary: Patient blood (30 ml EDTA) was taken immediately after diagnosis and before treatment.

The repertoire was sequenced with immunoSEQ multiplex PCR; TCRdb's copy has only in-frame clones and lacks some. The sample has 15,000 to 20,000 clones, roughly 77% seen once; the top ten hold 12%. Points from the study as a whole: Antigens bound by the expanded CD8+ clones were not identified.

On this clone itself: Its matching antigen is unknown.

Trimming took off 7 bases at V and 2 bases at J, with 14 bases between the two ends. CDR3 length: 14 amino acids. The V gene's germline CDR1 is SGHAT and CDR2 FQNNGV. Source material: CD8+ T cells sorted from blood. This receptor was taken from an adult with rheumatoid arthritis. This chain links TRBV11-2 with TRBJ2-5; D possibly corresponds to TRBD2 (6 bases). The CDR3 DNA is TGTGCCAGCAAGAGGGGAGGTCAGCAAGAGACCCAGTACTTC. Translation: CASKRGGQQETQYF.